One sample yielded the 32 T cell receptor beta chains listed below, sequenced in a study of CD8+ T cells in alopecia areata. Investigators isolated RNA and reverse transcribed it into cDNA to act as the sequencing template. The data were produced by immunoSEQ multiplex PCR, yet TCRdb's version contains in-frame clones alone and is incomplete. Counted here are around 160,000 clones, 87% occurring once; the ten biggest clones make up about 14%. The material was CD8+ T cells sorted from blood, obtained at week 0. The origin of the receptors is a human donor with alopecia areata.

Sample share makes this clone medium-sized. The chain is built from TRBV4-1 and TRBJ2-1, with unresolved D. Deletions cut 6 bases from V and 0 bases from J, with 12 bases between. The CDR3 runs 15 residues. The germline V gene has CDR1 MGHRA and CDR2 YSYEKL. CDR3 coding DNA: TGCGCCAGCAGTCGTAGCCAGACCTCCTACAATGAGCAGTTCTTC. Its translation is CASSRSQTSYNEQFF.

The chain carries TRBV27 and TRBJ2-7; D unclear. Germline assignment: CDR1 MNHEY and CDR2 SMNVEV (reference sequence). Trimming pared 2 bases from V and 4 bases from J, leaving 3 bases between. The CDR3 runs to 11 residues. CDR3 residues: CASSLRYEQYF. CDR3 nucleotide sequence: TGTGCCAGCAGTTTACGGTACGAGCAGTACTTC.

The rearrangement links TRBV2 to TRBJ2-7; TRBD2 is a possible D gene (5 bases). V gave up 3 bases and J gave up 6 bases, with 12 bases separating them. CDR1 is SNHLY, CDR2 FYNNEI, per germline. The CDR3 spans 13 residues. The CDR3 DNA follows: TGTGCCAGCAGTGAGGTTCCGGGGTTCGAGCAGTACTTC. It specifies CASSEVPGFEQYF.

The chain carries TRBV2 and TRBJ2-2; D is ambiguous. The V end was cut by 1 base, the J end by 7 bases, with 10 bases between. The CDR3 has 14 amino acids. Germline V CDR1 and CDR2: SNHLY, FYNNEI. The CDR3 loop reads CASSEVVGIGELFF. The CDR3 region has the DNA TGTGCCAGCAGTGAAGTCGTTGGGATCGGGGAGCTGTTTTTT.

V usage is TRBV29-1 and J usage is TRBJ2-5; TRBD1 is a possible D gene (6 bases). The ends were cut back, 1 base at V and 4 bases at J, with 16 bases in the middle. CDR3 length equals 15 residues. Germline V CDR1 and CDR2: SQVTM, ANQGSEA. CDR3 coding DNA: TGCAGCGTTGAAGGGGCAGGGGATAGGTTAGAGACCCAGTACTTC. Its protein product is CSVEGAGDRLETQYF.

V gene TRBV5-1 combines with J gene TRBJ2-7; D is possibly TRBD1 (6 bases). The CDR3 has 14 residues. Germline assignment: CDR1 SGHRS and CDR2 YFSETQ. The V and J ends lost 0 bases and 3 bases respectively, with 10 bases between them. The CDR3 spells CASSLDRAYYEQYF. The DNA for the CDR3 is TGCGCCAGCAGCTTGGACAGGGCCTACTACGAGCAGTACTTC.

V gene TRBV6-6 combines with J gene TRBJ2-7; D is uncertain. Germline V gene sequence: CDR1 MNHNY, CDR2 SVGAGI (reference sequence). The CDR3 sequence is 15 residues long. V was cut by 2 bases and J by 7 bases, with 18 bases left in between. CDR3 nucleotides: TGTGCCAGCAGTTACCCTGGGGAAGCCGTGTGGGAGCAGTACTTC. Translation: CASSYPGEAVWEQYF.

The chain combines TRBV15 with TRBJ2-3, with D tentatively TRBD2 (6 bases). V gave up 4 bases and J gave up 3 bases, with 17 bases separating them. The CDR3 is 16 residues long. CDR1 and CDR2 (germline): LNHNV, YYDKDF (reference sequence). CDR3 nucleotides: TGTGCCACCAGCATCTCCGGGACTCAAATAACAGATACGCAGTATTTT. This translates into CATSISGTQITDTQYF.

The count of this clone is one. The V gene is TRBV5-1, the J gene TRBJ2-7; D is unclear. From germline, CDR1 is SGHRS and CDR2 YFSETQ. Trimming removed 0 bases from V and 6 bases from J, with 7 bases in between. This CDR3 region has 12 residues. As DNA, the CDR3 is TGCGCCAGCAGCTTGGGAAGCCGCGAGCAGTACTTC. As protein: CASSLGSREQYF.

This chain connects TRBV7-3 to TRBJ2-7; the D is unclear. This CDR3 has 15 residues. Germline CDR1 reads SGHTA; CDR2 reads FQGTGA. V gave up 4 bases and J gave up 4 bases, with 17 bases separating them. For the CDR3, the DNA is TGTGCCAGCAGCTCCGTCCCGGGCCGGCCATACGAGCAGTACTTC. Residues: CASSSVPGRPYEQYF.

This chain links TRBV5-6 with TRBJ1-1, with 8 bases identical to TRBD1. The germline gives CDR1 SGHDT, CDR2 YYEEEE. Trimming cost V 0 bases and J 7 bases; bases outside gene matches: 2. CDR3 length equals 13 residues. The CDR3 DNA sequence: TGTGCCAGCAGCTTGGGACAGGGGAGTGAAGCTTTCTTT. Amino acid sequence: CASSLGQGSEAFF.

The chain is built from TRBV11-2 and TRBJ2-1; no firm D call. This CDR3 is built from 10 residues. CDR1 is SGHAT and CDR2 is FQNNGV in the germline V gene. V was pared by 8 bases and J by 10 bases, with 9 bases between. The CDR3 DNA is TGTGCCAGCTGGGGTGGGGAGCAGTTCTTC. Residues: CASWGGEQFF.

The chain uses TRBV29-1 and TRBJ2-5, with 9 bases aligning to TRBD1. The J call is doubtful: the DNA matches TRBJ2-7 better. The CDR3 loop spans 13 amino acids. Germline V gives CDR1 SQVTM, CDR2 ANQGSEA. CDR3 nucleotides: TGCAGCGGATACCGGGACAGGGAGGGCGAGCAGTACTTC. This sequence encodes CSGYRDREGEQYF.

The chain employs TRBV9 and TRBJ2-1, with 12 bases that match TRBD2. This CDR3 has 19 amino acids. V was pared by 3 bases and J by 4 bases, with 14 bases of the junction left unmatched. The germline gives CDR1 SGDLS, CDR2 YYNGEE. CDR3 residues: CASSDRPGLAGPGYNEQFF. For the CDR3, the DNA is TGTGCCAGCAGCGACCGTCCGGGACTAGCGGGCCCAGGTTACAATGAGCAGTTCTTC.

This clone has just one count. The V call is TRBV5-6, the J call TRBJ2-1; D perhaps matches TRBD2 (6 bases). The ends were cut back, 3 bases at V and 7 bases at J, with 11 bases in the middle. Germline values: CDR1 SGHDT, CDR2 YYEEEE. The CDR3 length is 13 residues. The CDR3 is CASSSAAGNEQFF. DNA of the CDR3: TGTGCCAGCAGCTCAGCGGCGGGAAATGAGCAGTTCTTC.

V and J are TRBV5-1 and TRBJ2-3; 7 bases align to TRBD2. This CDR3 region has 14 residues. The V segment lost 3 bases and the J segment 3 bases; nucleotides outside the gene matches: 4. From germline, CDR1 is SGHRS and CDR2 YFSETQ. This chain's CDR3 is CASSWGAGTDTQYF. DNA for the CDR3: TGCGCCAGCAGCTGGGGAGCGGGAACAGATACGCAGTATTTT.

The chain combines TRBV7-9 with TRBJ1-2, with D possibly being TRBD1 (6 bases). V lost 5 bases and J lost 7, with 29 bases in between. CDR1 is SEHNR, CDR2 FQNEAQ, per germline (reference sequence). The CDR3 is 18 residues long. CDR3 bases: TGTGCCAGCAGCATGAACCGGGACACTGCTTGGGGCCTTAGTGGCTACACCTTC. Translated, it gives CASSMNRDTAWGLSGYTF.

This clone was observed once. The rearrangement joins TRBV25-1 to TRBJ2-5, with 8 bases matching TRBD2. Germline V CDR1 and CDR2: MGHDK, SYGVNS. The ends lost 1 base at V and 3 bases at J; junction bases unmatched: 7. This CDR3 has 16 residues. The CDR3 bases are TGTGCCAGCAGTGAATGGGTAGCGACTAGCGAAGAGACCCAGTACTTC. Translation gives CASSEWVATSEETQYF.

The V gene is TRBV23-1, the J gene TRBJ1-5, with D maybe TRBD1 (6 bases). TRBV23-1 is assigned to the ORF class and has an uncertain function. The ends were cut back, 1 base at V and 5 bases at J, with 9 bases in the middle. The CDR3 is 14 amino acids. CDR3: CASSQFEGDQPQHF. CDR3 DNA: TGCGCCAGCAGTCAATTCGAGGGGGATCAGCCCCAGCATTTT.

This clone showed up just once. The V call is TRBV5-4, the J call TRBJ2-7; 7 nucleotides agree with TRBD1. The CDR3 length is 15 residues. CDR1 SGHNT and CDR2 YYREEE come from the germline V gene (reference sequence). Trimming took 4 bases from V and 4 from J; bases not matched to a gene: 11. The CDR3 DNA reads as TGTGCCAGCAGCCCGGGACAGACTGGTATTTACGAGCAGTACTTC. Protein: CASSPGQTGIYEQYF.

The rearrangement uses TRBV7-3 and TRBJ2-1; either TRBD1 or TRBD2 may supply D (5 bases each). Trimming cost V 5 bases and J 2 bases, with 19 bases left between them. The germline V gene encodes CDR1 SGHTA and CDR2 FQGTGA. The CDR3 contains 17 residues. CDR3 protein: CASSPSRGALTYNEQFF. The CDR3 region has the DNA TGTGCCAGCAGCCCATCCCGAGGGGCCCTAACCTACAATGAGCAGTTCTTC.

CDR3 sequence: CASSAQGARYNEQFF. The CDR3 DNA is TGTGCCAGCAGTGCCCAGGGGGCGCGGTACAATGAGCAGTTCTTC. The chain joins TRBV25-1 to TRBJ2-1; the match to TRBD1 covers 8 bases. V lost 4 bases to trimming and J lost 4 bases; unmatched junction nucleotides: 6. Germline V gives CDR1 MGHDK, CDR2 SYGVNS. The CDR3 totals 15 residues.

This chain uses TRBV10-3 with TRBJ2-5, with TRBD2 matching over 8 bases. Germline lookup yields CDR1 ENHRY and CDR2 SYGVKD. This CDR3 is 17 amino acids long. With V trimmed by 0 bases and J by 7 bases, 13 bases remained unmatched. Here the CDR3 DNA reads TGTGCCATCAGTGAGTCCGCGGATGAGCGGGAGTTCGCGACCCAGTACTTC. Protein sequence: CAISESADEREFATQYF.

A note on this clone: At the DNA level, this CDR3 is encoded by other sequences in the same sample as well. The chain employs TRBV7-9 and TRBJ2-7, with no clear D. This CDR3 is 11 amino acids long. Germline CDR1 SEHNR, CDR2 FQNEAQ (reference sequence). The germline V and J ends were trimmed by 4 bases and 2 bases, with 3 bases remaining between them. The CDR3, as DNA: TGTGCCAGCAGCTCTACCTACGAGCAGTACTTC. Amino acid sequence: CASSSTYEQYF. The whole variable domain, filled in from reference TRBV7-9 and TRBJ2-7, reads DTGVSQNPRHKITKRGQNVTFRCDPISEHNRLYWYRQTLGQGPEFLTYFQNEAQLEKSRLLSDRFSAERPKGSFSTLEIQRTEQGDSAMYLCASSSTYEQYFGPGTRLTVT.

This clone was counted a few times. This sequence joins TRBV27 and TRBJ2-7; D gene unclear. Deletions cut 0 bases from V and 4 bases from J, with 16 bases between. There are 16 residues in the CDR3. Germline V CDR1 and CDR2: MNHEY, SMNVEV (reference sequence). As DNA, the CDR3 is TGTGCCAGCAGTTTATCGACGGCTCCGTTTGATTACGAGCAGTACTTC. Amino acids: CASSLSTAPFDYEQYF.

This chain connects TRBV6-5 to TRBJ1-1; 9 nucleotides line up with TRBD1. Germline trimming cut 8 bases from V and 0 bases from J; bases unmatched to any gene: 7. Germline CDR1 is MNHEY and CDR2 is SVGAGI. The CDR3 length is 15 residues. The CDR3 spells CASFTGQGLNTEAFF. CDR3 bases: TGTGCCAGCTTCACGGGACAGGGATTGAACACTGAAGCTTTCTTT.

This rearrangement joins TRBV14 to TRBJ2-7; D gene unclear. The CDR3 runs 12 residues. V was trimmed by 5 bases and J by 6 bases, leaving 11 bases between them. Germline CDR1 reads SGHDN; CDR2 reads FVKESK. This CDR3 reads CASSYTGVEQYF. The CDR3 DNA reads as TGTGCCAGCAGCTATACCGGAGTCGAGCAGTACTTC. The complete variable domain, with remaining parts taken from reference TRBV14 and TRBJ2-7, reads EAGVTQFPSHSVIEKGQTVTLRCDPISGHDNLYWYRRVMGKEIKFLLHFVKESKQDESGMPNNRFLAERTGGTYSTLKVQPAELEDSGVYFCASSYTGVEQYFGPGTRLTVT.

The chain joins TRBV5-4 to TRBJ2-1; D gene unclear. Germline V gene lookup returns CDR1 SGHNT and CDR2 YYREEE (reference sequence). The CDR3 loop spans 11 amino acids. Trimming pared 0 bases from V and 10 bases from J, leaving 5 bases between. CDR3 in amino acids: CASSLASEQFF. The CDR3 DNA reads TGTGCCAGCAGCTTGGCGTCCGAGCAGTTCTTC.

The chain carries TRBV11-2 and TRBJ2-7, with D uncertain. CDR1 is SGHAT and CDR2 is FQNNGV in the germline V gene. CDR3 length: 12 amino acids. The V gene lost 5 bases and the J gene lost 5 bases, with 10 bases spanning the gap. The CDR3 DNA reads as TGTGCCAGCAGCGGGGTCACTGACGAGCAGTACTTC. It is translated as CASSGVTDEQYF.

V and J are TRBV13 and TRBJ1-1; D uncertain. V was cut by 3 bases and J by 3 bases, with 5 bases left in between. The germline V gene has CDR1 PRHDT and CDR2 FYEKMQ (reference sequence). This CDR3 contains 12 residues. CDR3: CASSLVYTEAFF. For the CDR3, the DNA is TGTGCCAGCAGCTTGGTTTACACTGAAGCTTTCTTT.

This clone has a single count. The chain has TRBV7-9 and TRBJ2-1; D is tentatively TRBD1 or TRBD2 (5 bases each). V was clipped by 2 bases and J by 10 bases, with 9 bases between them. This CDR3 is built from 12 residues. Per the germline V gene, CDR1 is SEHNR and CDR2 is FQNEAQ (reference sequence). The CDR3 sequence is CASSLIGDEQFF. The CDR3 region has the DNA TGTGCCAGCAGCTTAATCGGGGACGAGCAGTTCTTC.

The sample holds a few counts of this clone. V and J are TRBV5-4 and TRBJ2-3; TRBD1 agrees at 11 bases. This CDR3 region has 16 residues. The trim removed 4 bases at V and 6 bases at J, leaving 10 bases unmatched. Germline loops: CDR1 SGHNT, CDR2 YYREEE (reference sequence). CDR3 coding DNA: TGTGCCAGCAGCGGCGGACAGGGGGCCCTCGGGGATACGCAGTATTTT. Translated: CASSGGQGALGDTQYF.